This TCR beta chain was captured in a study of T cell repertoires in cytomegalovirus infection. Study in general: Matching HLA type and CMV infection were both indicated by public TCR beta signatures.

Using its own MiXCR run on the reads, TCRdb lists one record per CDR3 protein. The sample consists of more than 500,000 distinct CDR3 sequences, 15% to 20% of them appearing once. Notes on the study in general: Predominance within the ex vivo response was attributable to HLA-C-restricted CMV-specific TCR beta clonotypes. There were carriers of CMV plus the relevant HLA, and cumulative public TCR beta family frequency identified them.

V lost 0 bases and J lost 6, with 15 bases in between. CDR1 is SGHKS and CDR2 is YYEKEE in the germline V gene (reference sequence). This CDR3 is 16 amino acids long. This clonotype was seen only a few times. What it recognizes is unknown. The genes are TRBV5-5 and TRBJ2-2, with D maybe TRBD2 (7 bases). The TCR originated in a human donor in good health (CMV status not recorded). Some clones in this sample may be carry-over from other donors' samples. The sequencing sample was made of CD8+ T cells from PBMCs. The CDR3, as DNA: TGTGCCAGCAGCTTGGGGAGGGGGGGCCGGGCCGGGGAGCTGTTTTTT. It is translated as CASSLGRGGRAGELFF.